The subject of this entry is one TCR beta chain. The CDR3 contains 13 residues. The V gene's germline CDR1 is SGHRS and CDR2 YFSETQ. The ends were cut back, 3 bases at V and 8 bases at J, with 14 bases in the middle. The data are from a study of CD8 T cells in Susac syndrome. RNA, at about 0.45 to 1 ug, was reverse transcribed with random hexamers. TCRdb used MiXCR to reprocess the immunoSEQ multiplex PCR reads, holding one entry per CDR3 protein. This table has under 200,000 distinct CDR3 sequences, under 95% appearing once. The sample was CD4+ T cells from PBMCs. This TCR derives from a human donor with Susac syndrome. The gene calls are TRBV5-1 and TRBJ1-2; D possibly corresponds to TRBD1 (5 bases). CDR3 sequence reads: CASSSGPRQGYTF. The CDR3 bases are TGCGCCAGCAGCTCGGGACCAAGGCAAGGCTACACCTTC. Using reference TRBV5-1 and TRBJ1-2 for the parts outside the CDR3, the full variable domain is KAGVTQTPRYLIKTRGQQVTLSCSPISGHRSVSWYQQTPGQGLQFLFEYFSETQRNKGNFPGRFSGRQFSNSRSEMNVSTLELGDSALYLCASSSGPRQGYTFGSGTRLTVV.